The rows below give T cell receptor beta chains drawn from one sample of a study of radiation and T cells in renal cell carcinoma. TCRdb's table, derived via immunoSEQ multiplex PCR, lists solely in-frame clones and lacks some. This sample carries about 140,000 clones, 86% of them seen once, and the ten largest clones take around a sixth. Sequenced material: blood, taken from a patient whose treatment included radiotherapy and nephrectomy. The receptor set was obtained from a woman in her fifties or sixties with renal cell carcinoma. The CDR3 runs from the conserved cysteine through the conserved F or W. The D gene is left open where the match is weak. Expanded clones get a size class; other rows say once, few or many, or leave the size out.

J gene | V gene | clone size | D gene | CDR3 protein | CDR3 DNA
TRBJ2-5 | TRBV5-6 | NA | NA | CASSAGQFLAPGTQYF | TGTGCCAGCAGCGCCGGACAGTTTCTCGCCCCGGGGACCCAGTACTTC
TRBJ1-2 | TRBV2 | NA | TRBD1 | CASIQDRAHGYTF | TGTGCCAGCATCCAGGACAGGGCCCATGGCTACACCTTC
TRBJ1-5 | TRBV6-5 | NA | TRBD1 | CASSVQGGNQPQHF | TGTGCCAGCAGTGTACAGGGGGGCAATCAGCCCCAGCATTTT
TRBJ1-2 | TRBV4-1 | NA | NA | CASSPRVNYGYTF | TGCGCCAGCAGCCCCCGGGTCAACTATGGCTACACCTTC
TRBJ2-3 | TRBV7-2 | NA | NA | CASSPSRERNTQYF | TGTGCCAGCAGCCCATCCCGGGAGAGGAATACGCAGTATTTT
TRBJ2-7 | TRBV6-5 | NA | TRBD2 | CASSFRTSLIPGEQYF | TGTGCCAGCAGTTTCCGGACTAGCCTAATCCCGGGCGAGCAGTACTTC
TRBJ1-2 | TRBV7-8 | NA | NA | CASSFTRGQGIAYTF | TGTGCCAGCAGCTTCACCCGGGGACAAGGAATAGCCTACACCTTC
TRBJ2-5 | TRBV7-2 | NA | TRBD2 | CASSFQTSGRGETQYF | TGTGCCAGCAGCTTCCAGACTAGCGGGAGGGGGGAGACCCAGTACTTC
TRBJ2-5 | TRBV11-2 | NA | NA | CASSFGTLSETQYF | TGTGCCAGCAGCTTTGGGACATTATCAGAGACCCAGTACTTC
TRBJ1-2 | TRBV16 | NA | NA | CASSQDVAGEIGGYTF | TGTGCCAGCAGTCAAGACGTGGCAGGGGAAATAGGTGGCTACACCTTC
TRBJ2-3 | TRBV10-1 | NA | NA | CASSDGGSGTQYF | TGCGCCAGCAGTGATGGCGGTTCTGGTACGCAGTATTTT
TRBJ2-7 | TRBV7-2 | NA | NA | CASSLRTRGGEQYF | TGTGCCAGCAGCCTCCGGACCAGGGGAGGCGAGCAGTACTTC
TRBJ1-2 | TRBV11-2 | NA | NA | CASSPGYGYTF | TGTGCCAGCAGCCCGGGGTATGGCTACACCTTC
TRBJ2-3 | TRBV15 | NA | NA | CATSRDTSTDTQYF | TGTGCCACCAGCAGGGACACTTCCACAGATACGCAGTATTTT
TRBJ1-1 | TRBV30 | NA | NA | CAWNTVMNTEAFF | TGTGCCTGGAATACAGTTATGAACACTGAAGCTTTCTTT
TRBJ2-7 | TRBV28 | NA | TRBD2 | CAATSGPSYEQYF | TGTGCCGCGACTAGCGGGCCGTCCTACGAGCAGTACTTC
TRBJ2-7 | TRBV6-5 | NA | NA | CASSPGSSAYEQYF | TGTGCCAGCAGCCCTGGGAGTAGCGCGTACGAGCAGTACTTC
TRBJ2-2 | TRBV5-6 | few | NA | CASRTTGNTGELFF | TGTGCCAGCAGGACCACAGGGAACACCGGGGAGCTGTTTTTT
TRBJ2-5 | TRBV28 | NA | NA | CASSSPMWEQETQYF | TGTGCCAGCAGTTCCCCTATGTGGGAACAAGAGACCCAGTACTTC
TRBJ2-7 | TRBV6-5 | once | NA | CASNRDGTYEQYF | TGTGCCAGCAACCGGGACGGAACCTACGAGCAGTACTTC
TRBJ2-5 | TRBV5-5 | NA | NA | CASSSRAQETQYF | TGTGCCAGCAGCTCCCGAGCCCAAGAGACCCAGTACTTC
TRBJ1-6 | TRBV27 | NA | NA | CASSLGPDGGPLHF | TGTGCCAGCAGTTTAGGACCGGACGGGGGGCCCCTCCACTTT
TRBJ2-5 | TRBV7-3 | few | NA | CASSFGVGETQYF | TGTGCCAGCAGCTTCGGTGTAGGAGAGACCCAGTACTTC
TRBJ2-1 | TRBV28 | NA | TRBD2 | CASGLAGGGEQFF | TGTGCCAGCGGACTAGCGGGAGGAGGTGAGCAGTTCTTC
TRBJ1-1 | TRBV19 | NA | NA | CASTRGREAFF | TGTGCCAGCACCCGCGGACGTGAAGCTTTCTTT
TRBJ1-5 | TRBV18 | few | NA | CASSPNRVQPQHF | TGTGCCAGCTCACCAAACAGGGTACAGCCCCAGCATTTT
TRBJ2-3 | TRBV11-3 | NA | NA | CASSPPGIGLDTQYF | TGTGCCAGCAGCCCTCCGGGGATCGGGCTAGATACGCAGTATTTT
TRBJ1-1 | TRBV28 | NA | NA | CATAALNTEAFF | TGTGCCACTGCGGCGTTGAACACTGAAGCTTTCTTT
TRBJ1-2 | TRBV9 | NA | NA | CASSSDPGVNYGYTF | TGTGCCAGCAGCTCAGATCCGGGGGTCAACTATGGCTACACCTTC
TRBJ2-7 | TRBV2 | NA | NA | CASSASDGSYEQYF | TGTGCCAGCAGTGCCTCCGATGGCTCCTACGAGCAGTACTTC
TRBJ2-7 | TRBV11-2 | NA | TRBD2 | CASSWENSGGSSYEQYF | TGTGCCAGCAGCTGGGAAAATAGCGGGGGGTCCTCCTACGAGCAGTACTTC
TRBJ1-2 | TRBV5-1 | few | TRBD1 | CASSYDRDYGYTF | TGCGCCAGCAGCTACGACAGGGATTATGGCTACACCTTC
TRBJ1-3 | TRBV4-3 | NA | NA | CASSQQGSGNTIYF | TGCGCCAGCAGCCAACAGGGTTCAGGAAACACCATATATTTT
TRBJ1-2 | TRBV19 | NA | TRBD1 | CASTTLPGQTPRGYTF | TGTGCCAGCACTACGCTCCCGGGACAGACACCCCGGGGCTACACCTTC
TRBJ2-7 | TRBV5-1 | NA | TRBD2 | CASSLEGLAAPSREQYF | TGCGCCAGCAGCTTGGAGGGACTAGCGGCGCCCTCACGGGAGCAGTACTTC
TRBJ2-6 | TRBV7-9 | few | NA | CASSRTSGANVLTF | TGTGCCAGCAGCCGGACATCTGGGGCCAACGTCCTGACTTTC